This T cell receptor beta chain was recorded in a study of CD8 T cells in Susac syndrome. Study results and limitations: In its TCR sequencing and HLA analysis, the study acknowledged that the number of individuals was relatively small.

This CDR3 region has 16 residues. Trimming stripped 1 base from V and 0 bases from J, with 9 bases between. Germline V CDR1 and CDR2: KGHSH, LQKENI. With regard to this clonotype: What it binds is unknown.

The control participants were healthy donors, and these controls were matched with respect to both age and sex. TEMRA cells were FACS-enriched, with CD8+ and CD4+ T cells isolated negatively. A quantity of about 0.5 to 1 ug RNA underwent reverse transcription using random hexamers. The CDR3 of TCR beta was amplified by immunoSEQ multiplex PCR across 54 Vbeta and 13 Jbeta. TCRdb called the immunoSEQ multiplex PCR reads again in MiXCR, with one record for every CDR3 protein. This table holds about 160,000 distinct CDR3 sequences, approximately 92% found once. The rearrangement uses TRBV18 and TRBJ2-2; possibly TRBD1 for D (6 bases). The TCR was taken from a human donor in good health. Sequencing used CD4+ T cells from PBMCs. Written as DNA, the CDR3 is TGTGCCAGCTCACCACTCGGACAGCCGAACACCGGGGAGCTGTTTTTT. Its translation is CASSPLGQPNTGELFF.